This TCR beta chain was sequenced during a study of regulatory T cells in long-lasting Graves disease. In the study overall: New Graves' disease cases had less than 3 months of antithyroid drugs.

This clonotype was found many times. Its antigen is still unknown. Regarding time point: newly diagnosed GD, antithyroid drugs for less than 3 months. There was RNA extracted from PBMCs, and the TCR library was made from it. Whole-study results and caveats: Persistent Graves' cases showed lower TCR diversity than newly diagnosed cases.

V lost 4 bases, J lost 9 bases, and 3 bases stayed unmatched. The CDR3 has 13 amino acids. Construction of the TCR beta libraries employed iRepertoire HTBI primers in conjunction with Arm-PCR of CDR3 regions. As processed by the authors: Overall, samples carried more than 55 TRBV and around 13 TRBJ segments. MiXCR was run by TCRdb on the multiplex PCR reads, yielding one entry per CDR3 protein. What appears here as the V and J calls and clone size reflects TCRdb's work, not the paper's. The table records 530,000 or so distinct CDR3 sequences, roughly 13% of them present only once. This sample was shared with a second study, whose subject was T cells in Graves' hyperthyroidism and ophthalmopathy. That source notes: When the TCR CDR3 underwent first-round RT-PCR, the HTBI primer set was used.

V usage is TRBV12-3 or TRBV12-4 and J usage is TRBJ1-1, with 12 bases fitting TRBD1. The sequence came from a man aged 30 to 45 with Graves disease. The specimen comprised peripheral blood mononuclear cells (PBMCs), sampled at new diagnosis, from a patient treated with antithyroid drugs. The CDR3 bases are TGTGCCAGCAGTTGGGGGGACAGGGGGCAAGCTTTCTTT. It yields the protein CASSWGDRGQAFF.